These 21 T cell receptor beta chains were all obtained from the same sample, sequenced in a study of PD-1 blockade in classical Hodgkin lymphoma. Produced via immunoSEQ multiplex PCR; TCRdb's table is partial and in-frame only. The sample has roughly 30,000 clones, 65% to 85% seen once. Time point meaning: cycle 4 day 1 (C4D1), after less than 7 weeks of nivolumab. Each of the patients experienced relapse following autologous stem cell transplantation, and their brentuximab vedotin exposure differed. By magnetic negative selection, CD4+ T cells were purified from thawed PBMCs. Sequences were derived from CD4+ T cells from blood, sampled before the fourth cycle of nivolumab. The source is a human donor with classical Hodgkin lymphoma.

This chain connects TRBV7-8 to TRBJ2-3; TRBD1 matches 8 bases. The CDR3 has 15 residues. J gave up 0 bases and V 5 bases, and 4 bases lay outside the gene matches. CDR1 is SGHVS, CDR2 FQNEAQ, per germline. The CDR3 DNA reads TGTGCCAGCAGCCAGGGACAGGCGAGCACAGATACGCAGTATTTT. Its protein is CASSQGQASTDTQYF.

The gene calls are TRBV27 and TRBJ1-2; 8 bases map to TRBD1. The CDR3 covers 15 residues. Germline assignment: CDR1 MNHEY and CDR2 SMNVEV (reference sequence). Trimming removed 3 bases from V and 4 bases from J; junction bases left unmatched: 7. As DNA, the CDR3 is TGTGCCAGCAGTTTGGGGCAGGGGGCATCCTATGGCTACACCTTC. Protein product: CASSLGQGASYGYTF.

This rearrangement joins TRBV30 to TRBJ2-1; a weak D match, TRBD2 (7 bases). The CDR3 length is 15 residues. V was pared by 4 bases and J by 2 bases, with 15 bases between. Germline values: CDR1 GTSNPN, CDR2 SVGIG (reference sequence). The CDR3 protein is CAWMAGARTYNEQFF. The CDR3 DNA reads TGTGCCTGGATGGCGGGGGCCCGAACCTACAATGAGCAGTTCTTC. Full variable domain (rest looked up from reference TRBV30 and TRBJ2-1): SQTIHQWPATLVQPVGSPLSLECTVEGTSNPNLYWYRQAAGRGLQLLFYSVGIGQISSEVPQNLSASRPQDRQFILSSKKLLLSDSGFYLCAWMAGARTYNEQFFGPGTRLTVL.

The chain is built from TRBV9 and TRBJ2-1, with 15 positions matching TRBD2. The germline gives CDR1 SGDLS, CDR2 YYNGEE. Trimming took 2 bases from V and 15 from J; bases not matched to a gene: 9. The CDR3 spans 15 residues. The CDR3 is CASSVPPGLAGGLFF. In nucleotides, the CDR3 is TGTGCCAGCAGCGTGCCCCCGGGACTAGCGGGGGGTCTGTTCTTC.

The rearrangement joins TRBV18 to TRBJ1-1; D perhaps matches TRBD1 (5 bases). Germline V lookup: CDR1 KGHSH, CDR2 LQKENI. With 3 bases removed from V and 1 base from J, the gap between germline ends came to 12 bases. This CDR3 is 15 amino acids long. The chain's CDR3 is CASSPHLGQNTEAFF. The CDR3 DNA sequence: TGTGCCAGCTCACCGCATTTGGGGCAGAACACTGAAGCTTTCTTT.

The chain links TRBV5-1 to TRBJ1-2; possibly TRBD1 for D (5 bases). Trimming took 3 bases from V and 2 from J, leaving 11 bases between them. In germline, CDR1 is SGHRS, CDR2 YFSETQ. This CDR3 has 14 residues. CDR3 nucleotides: TGCGCCAGCAGCTCGGTAGGGACCAACTATGGCTACACCTTC. Amino acids: CASSSVGTNYGYTF.

This chain uses TRBV5-6 with TRBJ2-7, with D possibly matching TRBD1 (5 bases). Trimming removed 3 bases at V and 6 bases at J, with 13 bases between. This CDR3 spans 13 amino acids. Germline V gene sequence: CDR1 SGHDT, CDR2 YYEEEE. CDR3 sequence reads: CASSSRDSSEQYF. The CDR3 DNA reads as TGTGCCAGCAGCTCTCGCGACAGCAGCGAGCAGTACTTC.

This sequence joins TRBV6-5 and TRBJ1-6; D is perhaps TRBD1 (5 bases). Trimming left V 7 bases short and J 6 bases short, with 13 bases between. Germline loops: CDR1 MNHEY, CDR2 SVGAGI. The CDR3 covers 14 residues. Here the CDR3 reads CASTDRQSNSPLHF. Written as DNA, the CDR3 is TGTGCCAGCACCGACCGACAGAGTAATTCACCCCTCCACTTT.

This chain joins TRBV28 and TRBJ1-1; 7 positions agree with TRBD1. Germline CDR1 is MDHEN and CDR2 is SYDVKM. The CDR3 consists of 14 residues. V shed 6 bases, J shed 5 bases, and the junction held 9 bases outside the gene matches. CDR3 coding DNA: TGTGCCAGCAGCTCGACAGGGTTTAGGACTGAAGCTTTCTTT. Its translation: CASSSTGFRTEAFF.

The V and J genes are TRBV5-4 and TRBJ1-1; D is possibly TRBD1 (5 bases). The CDR3 contains 16 residues. CDR1 SGHNT and CDR2 YYREEE come from the germline V gene (reference sequence). V lost 0 bases and J 11 bases, leaving 23 bases between the germline ends. The chain's CDR3 is CASSLVGAGTSVRAFF. The CDR3 coding sequence is TGTGCCAGCAGCTTGGTCGGGGCCGGGACCTCCGTACGGGCTTTCTTT.

V and J are TRBV5-1 and TRBJ1-2, with 8 bases lining up with TRBD1. CDR3 length: 15 amino acids. J gave up 4 bases and V 0 bases, and 5 bases lay outside the gene matches. Germline CDR1 and CDR2: SGHRS and YFSETQ. The CDR3 protein is CASSLEDRATYGYTF. The DNA for the CDR3 is TGCGCCAGCAGCTTGGAGGACAGGGCCACCTATGGCTACACCTTC.

V is TRBV7-8 and J is TRBJ1-2; D uncertain. Germline-derived CDR1 and CDR2 are SGHVS and FQNEAQ. The V gene lost 1 base and the J gene lost 8 bases, with 5 bases spanning the gap. There are 11 residues in the CDR3. For the CDR3, the DNA is TGTGCCAGCAGCTTAGGGCTCGGCTACACCTTC. Translating gives CASSLGLGYTF.

Only a few counts were recorded for this clone. The genes are TRBV5-1 and TRBJ1-3, with TRBD1 as a possible D gene (5 bases). In germline, CDR1 is SGHRS, CDR2 YFSETQ. V dropped 6 bases and J dropped 0 bases, with 13 bases sitting between them. The CDR3 loop spans 15 amino acids. CDR3 sequence (DNA): TGCGCCAGCACCTTAGACAGAGACTCTGGAAACACCATATATTTT. Translated: CASTLDRDSGNTIYF.

The chain combines TRBV7-8 with TRBJ1-4; D gene uncertain. This CDR3 spans 16 amino acids. V was shortened by 5 bases and J by 4 bases, with 17 bases between the two germline ends. Germline CDR1 is SGHVS and CDR2 is FQNEAQ. CDR3 DNA sequence: TGTGCCAGCAGCCTTATTCCTCGAGGAGTTAATGAAAAACTGTTTTTT. It codes for CASSLIPRGVNEKLFF.

About this clone: Other DNA sequences of this sample code for an identical CDR3. The chain joins TRBV5-1 to TRBJ1-1; D is undetermined. The CDR3 is 14 residues long. V was shortened by 0 bases and J by 4 bases, with 10 bases between the two germline ends. Looked up from germline, CDR1 is SGHRS and CDR2 is YFSETQ. The CDR3 DNA reads as TGCGCCAGCAGCTTGGAGGGAGGGAGCACTGAAGCTTTCTTT. This sequence encodes CASSLEGGSTEAFF.

The chain links TRBV9 to TRBJ2-5; 8 bases match TRBD2. The CDR3 has 16 residues. V trimming: 2 bases; J trimming: 5 bases; junction bases outside the gene matches: 11. CDR1 SGDLS and CDR2 YYNGEE come from the germline V gene. This CDR3 is CASSVSPGGARETQYF. The CDR3 DNA is TGTGCCAGCAGCGTCTCACCCGGGGGGGCCCGGGAGACCCAGTACTTC.

This chain connects TRBV10-3 to TRBJ1-2; D is perhaps TRBD1 (5 bases). The CDR3 is made up of 18 amino acids. The germline V gene encodes CDR1 ENHRY and CDR2 SYGVKD. V was cut by 2 bases and J by 3 bases, with 22 bases left in between. For the CDR3, the DNA is TGTGCCATCAGTGAGGGGAAGCCGGCAGGGCGAGTGGACTATGGCTACACCTTC. It specifies CAISEGKPAGRVDYGYTF.

This clone was picked up one time. The chain carries TRBV5-1 and TRBJ1-2; TRBD1 agrees at 10 bases. Germline CDR1 reads SGHRS; CDR2 reads YFSETQ. This CDR3 has 14 amino acids. After removal of 4 bases from V and 8 bases from J, the junction contained 8 bases not matched to a gene. The CDR3, as DNA: TGCGCCAGCAGCGAGACAGGGGGCGCGGGAGGCTACACCTTC. Translating it yields CASSETGGAGGYTF.

The V and J genes are TRBV4-2 and TRBJ2-1, with D possibly being TRBD2 (7 bases). There are 16 residues in the CDR3. Trimming removed 1 base from V and 3 bases from J, with 13 bases in between. Germline V gene data show CDR1 as LGHNA and CDR2 as YNFKEQ. The CDR3 loop is CASSQGTGGHYNEQFF. Written as DNA, the CDR3 is TGTGCCAGCAGCCAAGGCACGGGGGGACACTACAATGAGCAGTTCTTC.

This chain joins TRBV7-9 and TRBJ1-6; 10 bases match TRBD1. CDR1 SEHNR and CDR2 FQNEAQ come from the germline V gene (reference sequence). The CDR3 consists of 16 residues. V dropped 3 bases and J dropped 11; count of bases not matched to a gene: 10. The CDR3 DNA follows: TGTGCCAGCAGCTTTCCGGGGACAGGGGCTCAGCCACCCCTCCACTTT. It encodes CASSFPGTGAQPPLHF.

The rearrangement joins TRBV4-1 to TRBJ1-6, with D tentatively TRBD1 (6 bases). The CDR3 extends over 16 amino acids. The V gene's germline CDR1 is MGHRA and CDR2 YSYEKL. The germline V and J ends were trimmed by 0 bases and 10 bases, with 16 bases remaining between them. The CDR3 nucleotides are TGCGCCAGCAGCCAAGAGATTCAGGGGTACGGATCACCCCTCCACTTT. As protein: CASSQEIQGYGSPLHF.